These 24 T cell receptor beta chains were sequenced from one sample in a study of Ad26.COV2.S vaccination and SARS-CoV-2 variants. Treatment given: over 15 received Ad26.COV2.S at low or high dose, single or two shots; 5 received placebo; per-sample allocation not given. Vaccine and placebo recipients were sampled on day 63 after the first injection. Sequenced by immunoSEQ multiplex PCR; TCRdb stores in-frame clones only, minus some. Seen here are approximately 480,000 clones, around nine tenths observed once, and the top ten hold over 10%. Sequenced here: peripheral blood, sampled in a trial of Ad26.COV2.S vaccine versus placebo. The source of these receptors is a person between 18 and 59 years old who received the Ad26.COV2.S COVID-19 vaccine or a placebo.

The chain has TRBV7-9 and TRBJ2-1; no definite D call. Germline CDR1 is SEHNR and CDR2 is FQNEAQ (reference sequence). The V and J ends lost 1 base and 5 bases respectively, with 12 bases between them. This CDR3 comprises 15 residues. The CDR3 sequence is CASSLDSPAHNEQFF. CDR3 bases: TGTGCCAGCAGCTTAGACAGTCCCGCCCACAATGAGCAGTTCTTC.

This chain uses TRBV18 with TRBJ2-2, with D unclear. Germline values: CDR1 KGHSH, CDR2 LQKENI. This CDR3 is 18 amino acids long. Trimming stripped 2 bases from V and 2 bases from J, with 18 bases between. The CDR3, as DNA: TGTGCCAGCTCACCAACCCCTCGCCCAGCCACCAACACCGGGGAGCTGTTTTTT. The encoded protein is CASSPTPRPATNTGELFF.

The chain is built from TRBV10-2 and TRBJ1-2; D gene unclear. The CDR3 is 13 amino acids. V was clipped by 0 bases and J by 7 bases, with 9 bases between them. From germline, CDR1 is WSHSY and CDR2 SAAADI. The DNA of the CDR3 is TGCGCCAGCAGTGAGTCCCATTTTGGTGGCTACACCTTC. It yields the protein CASSESHFGGYTF.

The rearrangement uses TRBV5-1 and TRBJ1-6, with D unclear. Germline values: CDR1 SGHRS, CDR2 YFSETQ. The CDR3 extends over 16 amino acids. V was shortened by 5 bases and J by 5 bases, with 17 bases between the two germline ends. In DNA, the CDR3 is TGCGCCAGCAGAGAATACGGACTGGCGAATAATTCACCCCTCCACTTT. Its translation: CASREYGLANNSPLHF.

This chain joins TRBV5-4 and TRBJ1-1; 10 nucleotides line up with TRBD1. Germline trimming cut 4 bases from V and 5 bases from J; bases unmatched to any gene: 2. CDR3 size: 13 residues. Germline-derived CDR1 and CDR2 are SGHNT and YYREEE (reference sequence). CDR3: CASSADRGTEAFF. In DNA, the CDR3 is TGTGCCAGCAGCGCGGACAGGGGGACTGAAGCTTTCTTT.

J is TRBJ2-5 and V is TRBV29-1; 12 bases match TRBD1. The germline gives CDR1 SQVTM, CDR2 ANQGSEA. There are 14 residues in the CDR3. Trimming cost V 8 bases and J 5 bases; bases outside gene matches: 9. The CDR3 DNA reads as TGCAGCTTCCGGGACAGGGGGCGGCAGGAGACCCAGTACTTC. It translates to CSFRDRGRQETQYF.

The chain joins TRBV16 to TRBJ2-3; 11 nucleotides agree with TRBD2. Germline assignment: CDR1 KGHSY and CDR2 FQNENV. The CDR3 length is 16 residues. V was clipped by 3 bases and J by 4 bases; unmatched bases: 6. The CDR3 loop reads CASSHRLAGGADTQYF. The CDR3 DNA reads as TGTGCCAGCAGCCACCGGCTAGCGGGAGGAGCAGATACGCAGTATTTT. The full variable domain, rest sourced from reference TRBV16 and TRBJ2-3, is GEEVAQTPKHLVRGEGQKAKLYCAPIKGHSYVFWYQQVLKNEFKFLISFQNENVFDETGMPKERFSAKCLPNSPCSLEIQATKLEDSAVYFCASSHRLAGGADTQYFGPGTRLTVL.

The J gene is TRBJ1-1, the V gene TRBV14; D is undetermined. Trimming removed 0 bases at V and 6 bases at J, with 8 bases between. The CDR3 extends over 13 amino acids. The germline V gene encodes CDR1 SGHDN and CDR2 FVKESK. The CDR3 nucleotides are TGTGCCAGCAGCCAAGATCTTAGGGCTGAAGCTTTCTTT. Protein sequence: CASSQDLRAEAFF.

V gene TRBV28 combines with J gene TRBJ1-3; TRBD1 is a possible D gene (5 bases). The V end lost 7 bases, the J end lost 0 bases, and 16 bases lay between the germline ends. Per the germline V gene, CDR1 is MDHEN and CDR2 is SYDVKM. This CDR3 has 16 amino acids. DNA of the CDR3: TGTGCCAGCACCTTCTCGGGGCTAAGCTCTGGAAACACCATATATTTT. Its protein is CASTFSGLSSGNTIYF.

The chain has TRBV18 and TRBJ2-2; D could derive from TRBD1 or TRBD2 (5 bases each). Germline V CDR1 and CDR2: KGHSH, LQKENI. This CDR3 is 14 amino acids long. V lost 1 base and J 5 bases, leaving 8 bases between the germline ends. The CDR3 region is CASSPHEGTGELFF. CDR3 nucleotides: TGTGCCAGCTCACCACACGAGGGGACCGGGGAGCTGTTTTTT.

The chain combines TRBV19 with TRBJ2-7; the D gene is possibly TRBD2 (6 bases). With 10 bases removed from V and 0 bases from J, the gap between germline ends came to 16 bases. This CDR3 has 14 residues. Germline CDR1 and CDR2: LNHDA and SQIVND (reference sequence). The CDR3, as DNA: TGTGCCACCACCGTTACCGGGAGCTCCTACGAGCAGTACTTC. It yields the protein CATTVTGSSYEQYF. The full variable domain, in which reference TRBV19 and TRBJ2-7 provide the parts outside the CDR3, is DGGITQSPKYLFRKEGQNVTLSCEQNLNHDAMYWYRQDPGQGLRLIYYSQIVNDFQKGDIAEGYSVSREKKESFPLTVTSAQKNPTAFYLCATTVTGSSYEQYFGPGTRLTVT.

This sequence joins TRBV14 and TRBJ1-2; no firm D call. This CDR3 spans 15 amino acids. Trimming shortened V by 2 bases and J by 5 bases, and 15 bases separated the two germline ends. Per germline, CDR1 SGHDN and CDR2 FVKESK. The CDR3 loop is CASSQSGPTTYGYTF. The DNA for the CDR3 is TGTGCCAGCAGCCAATCTGGCCCTACAACTTATGGCTACACCTTC.

For the CDR3, the DNA is TGCGCCAGCAGCTCGGGACAGGGCGGAACTGAAGCTTTCTTT. Translating gives CASSSGQGGTEAFF. The chain joins TRBV5-1 to TRBJ1-1; 9 nucleotides agree with TRBD1. Germline trimming cut 3 bases from V and 5 bases from J; bases unmatched to any gene: 5. CDR1 is SGHRS and CDR2 is YFSETQ in the germline V gene. This CDR3 region has 14 residues. The variable domain in full, completed from reference TRBV5-1 and TRBJ1-1, reads KAGVTQTPRYLIKTRGQQVTLSCSPISGHRSVSWYQQTPGQGLQFLFEYFSETQRNKGNFPGRFSGRQFSNSRSEMNVSTLELGDSALYLCASSSGQGGTEAFFGQGTRLTVV.

This chain links TRBV30 with TRBJ2-6, with TRBD2 as a possible D gene (6 bases). Germline V gene lookup returns CDR1 GTSNPN and CDR2 SVGIG (reference sequence). The CDR3 is 16 amino acids. Deletions cut 2 bases from V and 2 bases from J, with 13 bases between. The CDR3 sequence is CAWSTRGRTGANVLTF. In DNA form, the CDR3 reads TGTGCCTGGAGTACGCGGGGAAGGACTGGGGCCAACGTCCTGACTTTC.

V usage is TRBV19 and J usage is TRBJ1-6, with D perhaps TRBD1 (6 bases). Germline values: CDR1 LNHDA, CDR2 SQIVND (reference sequence). Trimming took off 5 bases at V and 9 bases at J, with 8 bases between the two ends. The CDR3 has 12 residues. CDR3 bases: TGTGCCAGTAGTGTCAGGGGTTCACCCCTCCACTTT. It specifies CASSVRGSPLHF.

This chain connects TRBV23-1 to TRBJ2-7; perhaps TRBD1 as D (6 bases). TRBV23-1 falls under the ORF class, with uncertain function. V was clipped by 0 bases and J by 0 bases, with 9 bases between them. The CDR3 totals 15 residues. The CDR3 protein is CASSQSWTDSYEQYF. CDR3 nucleotide sequence: TGCGCCAGCAGTCAATCGTGGACAGACTCCTACGAGCAGTACTTC.

The chain recombines TRBV28 with TRBJ1-1, with 9 bases fitting TRBD1. V trimming: 7 bases; J trimming: 11 bases; junction bases outside the gene matches: 8. Germline values: CDR1 MDHEN, CDR2 SYDVKM. The CDR3 contains 12 residues. CDR3 sequence (DNA): TGTGCCAGCATCCCGGACAGGGGTAAGGCTTTCTTT. It is translated as CASIPDRGKAFF.

The chain links TRBV18 to TRBJ2-5; perhaps TRBD1 as D (5 bases). V lost 5 bases and J lost 4, with 14 bases in between. Germline loops: CDR1 KGHSH, CDR2 LQKENI. The CDR3 covers 14 residues. CDR3 protein: CASSGISQGETQYF. The CDR3 DNA is TGTGCCAGCTCAGGAATATCGCAGGGAGAGACCCAGTACTTC.

The V call is TRBV6-5, the J call TRBJ1-2, with D hard to call. The V gene's germline CDR1 is MNHEY and CDR2 SVGAGI. The CDR3 is 15 amino acids. Trimming left V 6 bases short and J 1 base short, with 15 bases between. CDR3: CASSLDRIINYGYTF. The CDR3 nucleotides are TGTGCCAGCAGCCTAGACCGGATAATTAACTATGGCTACACCTTC.

This chain joins TRBV4-1 and TRBJ1-1; tentative D call: TRBD1 (5 bases). Germline CDR1 reads MGHRA; CDR2 reads YSYEKL. The CDR3 is 15 residues long. V dropped 5 bases and J dropped 5 bases, with 18 bases sitting between them. The CDR3 sequence: CASSDPPGLGTEAFF. The CDR3 DNA reads as TGCGCCAGCAGCGACCCCCCGGGGCTTGGGACTGAAGCTTTCTTT.

V and J are TRBV9 and TRBJ2-1; D gene uncertain. The V gene's germline CDR1 is SGDLS and CDR2 YYNGEE. V was clipped by 3 bases and J by 7 bases, with 20 bases between them. This CDR3 has 16 amino acids. The CDR3 region has the DNA TGTGCCAGCAGCGCCCCCATAACGGGTTTTGAAAATGAGCAGTTCTTC. Protein sequence: CASSAPITGFENEQFF.

The rearrangement links TRBV24-1 to TRBJ2-1; 8 nucleotides align to TRBD2. Unmatched junction bases numbered 5, after V lost 3 bases and J lost 2 bases. Germline values: CDR1 KGHDR, CDR2 SFDVKD. The CDR3 totals 16 residues. CDR3 DNA sequence: TGTGCCACCAGTGATGGACTAGCAGCAGCCTACAATGAGCAGTTCTTC. Translation gives CATSDGLAAAYNEQFF.

This clone showed up just a few times. This sequence joins TRBV7-9 and TRBJ2-3; perhaps TRBD1 as D (5 bases). The CDR3 contains 16 residues. Germline lookup yields CDR1 SEHNR and CDR2 FQNEAQ (reference sequence). V was shortened by 5 bases and J by 5 bases, with 20 bases between the two germline ends. The CDR3 reads CASSTIDSSAQDTQYF. The CDR3 bases are TGTGCCAGCAGCACTATTGACAGTTCAGCCCAAGATACGCAGTATTTT.

CDR3 protein: CAWSKAGIPNNEQFF. The CDR3 region has the DNA TGTGCCTGGAGTAAGGCGGGAATCCCTAACAATGAGCAGTTCTTC. The genes are TRBV30 and TRBJ2-1; a weak D match, TRBD2 (6 bases). This CDR3 is built from 15 residues. Germline V gene lookup returns CDR1 GTSNPN and CDR2 SVGIG (reference sequence). V gave up 2 bases and J gave up 5 bases, with 16 bases separating them.